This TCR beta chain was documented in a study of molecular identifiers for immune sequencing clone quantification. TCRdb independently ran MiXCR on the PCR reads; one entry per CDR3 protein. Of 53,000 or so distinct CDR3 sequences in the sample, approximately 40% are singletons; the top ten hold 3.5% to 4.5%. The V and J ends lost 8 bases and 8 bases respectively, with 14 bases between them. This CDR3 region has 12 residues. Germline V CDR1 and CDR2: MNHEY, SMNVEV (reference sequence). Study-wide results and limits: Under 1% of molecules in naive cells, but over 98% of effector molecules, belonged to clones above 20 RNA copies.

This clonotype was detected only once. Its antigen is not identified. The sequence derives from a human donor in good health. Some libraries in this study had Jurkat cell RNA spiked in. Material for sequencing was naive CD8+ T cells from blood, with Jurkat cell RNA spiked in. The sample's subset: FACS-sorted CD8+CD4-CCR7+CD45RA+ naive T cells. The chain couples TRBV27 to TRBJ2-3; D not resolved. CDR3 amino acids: CASRPELVTQYF. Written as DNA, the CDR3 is TGTGCCAGCCGCCCGGAGCTAGTTACGCAGTATTTT.